This TCR beta chain stems from a study of CD8+CD57+ T cells in acquired aplastic anemia. Study summary: Where healthy donors were concerned, CD4+ cells averaged about 10 million reads. Overall study findings and caveats: The number of CD8+ CDR3 sequences shared by patients and controls was approximately 30.

The CDR3 sequence is 15 residues long. Trimming left V 4 bases short and J 3 bases short, with 16 bases between. The germline CDR1 and CDR2 sequences are SGHVS and FQNEAQ. A word on this clonotype: The target antigen is unknown.

Investigators profiled TCR beta VDJ and CDR3 from genomic DNA template. MiXCR, run by TCRdb on the reads, gives a single entry per CDR3 protein. This sample yields about 180,000 distinct CDR3 sequences, of which about 47% are seen a single time; around 2.9% belongs to the top ten. Sequenced sample: sorted CD4+, CD8+, or CD8+CD57+ T cells (not recorded which) from PBMCs. This chain connects TRBV7-8 to TRBJ2-7, with a tentative D call TRBD1 (5 bases). The sequence was obtained from a human donor in good health. CDR3 protein: CASSSSGIQDYEQYF. CDR3 nucleotides: TGTGCCAGCAGCTCCTCAGGGATTCAGGACTACGAGCAGTACTTC. Based on the CDR3 plus reference TRBV7-8 and TRBJ2-7, the full variable domain is GAGVSQSPRYKVAKRGQDVALRCDPISGHVSLFWYQQALGQGPEFLTYFQNEAQLDKSGLPSDRFFAERPEGSVSTLKIQRTQQEDSAVYLCASSSSGIQDYEQYFGPGTRLTVT.